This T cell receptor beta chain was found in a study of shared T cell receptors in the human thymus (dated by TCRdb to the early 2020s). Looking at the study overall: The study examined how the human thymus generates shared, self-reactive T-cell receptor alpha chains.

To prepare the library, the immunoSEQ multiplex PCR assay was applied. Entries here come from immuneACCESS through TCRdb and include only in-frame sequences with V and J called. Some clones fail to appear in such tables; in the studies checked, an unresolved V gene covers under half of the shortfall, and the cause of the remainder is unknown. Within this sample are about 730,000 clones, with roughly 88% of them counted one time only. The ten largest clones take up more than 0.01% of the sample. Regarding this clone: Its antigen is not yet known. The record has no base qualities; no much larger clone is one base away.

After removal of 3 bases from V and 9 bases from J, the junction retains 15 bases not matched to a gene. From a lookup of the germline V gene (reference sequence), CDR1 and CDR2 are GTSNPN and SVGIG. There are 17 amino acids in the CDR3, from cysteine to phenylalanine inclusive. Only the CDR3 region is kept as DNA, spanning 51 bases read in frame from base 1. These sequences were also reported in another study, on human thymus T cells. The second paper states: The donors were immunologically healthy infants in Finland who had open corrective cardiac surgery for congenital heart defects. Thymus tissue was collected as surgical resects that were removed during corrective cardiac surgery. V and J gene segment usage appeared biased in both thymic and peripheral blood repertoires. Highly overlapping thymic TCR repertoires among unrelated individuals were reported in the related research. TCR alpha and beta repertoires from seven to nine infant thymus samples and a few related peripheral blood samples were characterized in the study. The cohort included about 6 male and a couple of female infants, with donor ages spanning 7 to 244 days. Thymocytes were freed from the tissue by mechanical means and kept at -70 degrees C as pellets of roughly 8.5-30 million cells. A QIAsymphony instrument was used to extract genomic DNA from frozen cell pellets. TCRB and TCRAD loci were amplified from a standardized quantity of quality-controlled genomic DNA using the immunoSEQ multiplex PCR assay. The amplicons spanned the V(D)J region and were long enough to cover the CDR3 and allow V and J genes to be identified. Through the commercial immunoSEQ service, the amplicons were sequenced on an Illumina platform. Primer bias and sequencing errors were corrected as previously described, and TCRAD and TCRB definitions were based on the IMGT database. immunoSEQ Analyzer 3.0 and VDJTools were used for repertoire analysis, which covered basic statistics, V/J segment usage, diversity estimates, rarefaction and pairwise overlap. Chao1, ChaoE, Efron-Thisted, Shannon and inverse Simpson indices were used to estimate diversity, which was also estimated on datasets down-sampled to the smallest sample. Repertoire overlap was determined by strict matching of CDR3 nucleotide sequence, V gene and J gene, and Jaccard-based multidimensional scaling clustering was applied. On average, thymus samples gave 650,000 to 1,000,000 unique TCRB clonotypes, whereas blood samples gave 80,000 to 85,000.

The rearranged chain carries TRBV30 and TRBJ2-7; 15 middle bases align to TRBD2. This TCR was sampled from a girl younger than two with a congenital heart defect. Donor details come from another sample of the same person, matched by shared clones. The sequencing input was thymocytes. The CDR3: CAWSHTKGLAGGSGQYF. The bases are TGTGCCTGGAGCCATACTAAGGGACTAGCGGGGGGATCCGGGCAGTACTTC.